This TCR beta chain stems from a study of blood T cell repertoires in COVID-19. Study-level information: Sources were T cells, B-cell-depleted T cells, or PBMCs; the material itself was cDNA or gDNA.

Between the trimmed V and J ends, which lost 0 bases and 3 bases, there was a span of 6 bases. The CDR3 runs 15 residues. Germline V gene sequence: CDR1 SGHAT, CDR2 FQNNGV. Many counts were recorded for this clone. The repertoire was sequenced with immunoSEQ multiplex PCR; TCRdb's copy has only in-frame clones and lacks some. The table has 150,000 to 160,000 clones, 70% to 85% seen once; the top ten hold 0.55% to 0.75%. The Seattle patients, enrolled during active infection, were followed longitudinally. The sequence was obtained from a man aged 60-69 years with COVID-19, enrolled during active disease. Sample: peripheral blood. The chain couples TRBV11-2 to TRBJ1-6; D unclear. CDR3 loop: CASSLESYYNSPLHF. The CDR3, as DNA: TGTGCCAGCAGCTTAGAGTCCTACTATAATTCACCCCTCCACTTT.